These T cell receptor beta chains were read from a single sample in a study of blood T cell repertoires in COVID-19. TCRdb's copy holds only in-frame clones and misses some; the assay was immunoSEQ multiplex PCR. The table lists about 260,000 clones, less than 90% of them singletons. Material: peripheral blood. The source is a man in his 60s who had recovered from COVID-19. CDR3s include the opening cysteine and the closing phenylalanine or tryptophan. A D gene is named only where the DNA matches it firmly. Clone size, where shown, is once, few, many, or a class for clones that have expanded.

CASSTLDRDSNQPQHF	TGTGCCAGCTCAACCTTGGACAGGGATAGCAATCAGCCCCAGCATTTT	TRBV18	TRBD1	TRBJ1-5	once
CASSSTYYNEQFF	TGTGCCAGCAGCTCGACTTATTACAATGAGCAGTTCTTC	TRBV11-3	-	TRBJ2-1	once
CASSLRRRGSTDTQYF	TGTGCCAGCAGCCTACGGAGACGGGGTAGCACAGATACGCAGTATTTT	TRBV11-2	-	TRBJ2-3	once
CASSLDGRPTDTQYF	TGCGCCAGCAGCTTGGACGGGAGGCCGACAGATACGCAGTATTTT	TRBV5-1	TRBD2	TRBJ2-3	-
CASSLADRGGPTYEQYF	TGTGCCAGCAGCTTAGCCGACAGGGGGGGTCCCACCTACGAGCAGTACTTC	TRBV7-9	TRBD1	TRBJ2-7	-
CASSLVTGGAADEQFF	TGTGCCAGCAGCTTAGTGACAGGGGGCGCCGCGGATGAGCAGTTCTTC	TRBV7-6	TRBD1	TRBJ2-1	few
CASSVAGTGRRSEQYF	TGTGCCAGTAGTGTCGCTGGGACAGGGAGGAGGAGCGAGCAGTACTTC	TRBV19	TRBD1	TRBJ2-7	-
CASSAQGGGTAYEQYF	TGTGCCAGTAGTGCCCAGGGTGGAGGGACAGCCTACGAGCAGTACTTC	TRBV19	-	TRBJ2-7	-
CASRNTGLNTEAFF	TGCGCCAGCAGGAACACAGGGCTCAACACTGAAGCTTTCTTT	TRBV10-2	-	TRBJ1-1	few
CASRTTGLSSYNSPLHF	TGTGCCAGCAGAACTACGGGACTGAGCTCCTATAATTCACCCCTCCACTTT	TRBV27	-	TRBJ1-6	-